This T cell receptor (beta chain) was profiled in a study of blood T cell repertoires in COVID-19. Study as a whole: Specimens from acute and convalescent COVID-19 originated in the United States, Italy and Spain. From T cells, B-cell-depleted T cells, or PBMCs came the material, which was cDNA or gDNA.

Using immunoSEQ multiplex PCR, the repertoire was profiled, and TCRdb retains in-frame clones only, with some absent. Among roughly 210,000 clones listed, around 86% were seen once. Across about two dozen US areas, participants ranged in age from 18 to 89 years. Clinical histories supplied by participants themselves formed the basis of cohort assignment. The sample holds a few counts of this clone. The specimen was PBMCs or T cells enriched from blood (not recorded which). This clonotype originated in a man aged 25 to 40 in a cohort exposed to, infected with or recovered from COVID-19 (not recorded which).

In DNA, the CDR3 is TGTGCCAGCAGCTTCGGAGCGGGAGTGCCCCACGAGCAGTACTTC. This sequence encodes CASSFGAGVPHEQYF. The gene calls are TRBV7-2 and TRBJ2-7, with 8 nucleotides matching TRBD2. The J segment lost 5 bases and the V segment lost 3 bases, leaving 9 bases of the junction unmatched. This CDR3 spans 15 amino acids. The V gene's germline CDR1 is SGHTA and CDR2 FQGNSA.